What follows are 27 T cell receptor beta chains derived from one specimen sequenced in a study of T cells after yellow fever vaccination. TCRdb ran MiXCR on the 5' RACE reads and lists one entry per CDR3 protein. The sample yields some 240,000 distinct CDR3 sequences, under 3.5% seen once. Specimen: CD4+ T cells sorted from PBMCs, collected 10 days after the yellow fever booster vaccination. The receptors here all came from a man between 18 and 35 years old who received the YFV17D yellow fever vaccine.

This clonotype appeared many times. For the CDR3, the DNA is TGTGCCAGCGCCCCCGACCGGGCGCCGGGCACAGATACGCAGTATTTT. Protein product: CASAPDRAPGTDTQYF. The chain couples TRBV6-2 or TRBV6-3 to TRBJ2-3, with D unclear. Germline values: CDR1 MNHEY, CDR2 SVGEGT. This CDR3 spans 16 amino acids. V was shortened by 8 bases and J by 1 base, with 19 bases between the two germline ends.

This clonotype appeared many times. CDR3 in amino acids: CASSPHVAGSQFF. CDR3 DNA sequence: TGTGCCAGCAGCCCTCATGTCGCGGGGTCGCAGTTCTTC. The J gene is TRBJ2-1, the V gene TRBV11-1; possible D gene TRBD2, 6 bases. The CDR3 sequence is 13 residues long. Looked up from germline, CDR1 is SGHAT and CDR2 is FQDESV (reference sequence). Deletions cut 5 bases from V and 12 bases from J, with 17 bases between.

This rearrangement joins TRBV30 to TRBJ1-2; perhaps TRBD1 as D (6 bases). With 4 bases removed from V and 4 bases from J, the gap between germline ends came to 16 bases. This CDR3 is 14 amino acids long. Germline V CDR1 and CDR2: GTSNPN, SVGIG (reference sequence). As DNA, the CDR3 is TGTGCCTGGATTATGGCAGGGGTGAGCTATGGCTACACCTTC. Translating gives CAWIMAGVSYGYTF.

In its sample, this clonotype was seen a few times. The chain links TRBV18 to TRBJ2-6; D is ambiguous. The germline V gene encodes CDR1 KGHSH and CDR2 LQKENI. This CDR3 has 16 amino acids. Trimming pared 0 bases from V and 0 bases from J, leaving 6 bases between. CDR3 in DNA: TGTGCCAGCTCACCACCAAGGTTCTCTGGGGCCAACGTCCTGACTTTC. Residues: CASSPPRFSGANVLTF. The whole variable domain, filled in from reference TRBV18 and TRBJ2-6, reads NAGVMQNPRHLVRRRGQEARLRCSPMKGHSHVYWYRQLPEEGLKFMVYLQKENIIDESGMPKERFSAEFPKEGPSILRIQQVVRGDSAAYFCASSPPRFSGANVLTFGAGSRLTVL.

This clonotype was seen at least ten times. The chain has TRBV7-8 and TRBJ1-2, with D possibly being TRBD1 (6 bases). Trimming left V 0 bases short and J 8 bases short, with 10 bases between. Germline loops: CDR1 SGHVS, CDR2 FQNEAQ. The CDR3 is 13 amino acids. The CDR3 spells CASSLAGGIGYTF. DNA for the CDR3: TGTGCCAGCAGCTTAGCAGGGGGAATCGGCTACACCTTC.

This clonotype was seen more than once but under ten times. The chain uses TRBV4-1 and TRBJ2-3; TRBD1 matches at 8 bases. Unmatched junction bases numbered 7, after V lost 2 bases and J lost 0 bases. This CDR3 has 17 residues. Germline assignment: CDR1 MGHRA and CDR2 YSYEKL. This CDR3 is CASSQHRGRTSTDTQYF. The CDR3 coding sequence is TGCGCCAGCAGCCAACACAGGGGGAGGACTAGCACAGATACGCAGTATTTT.

This clonotype showed up just a few times. The chain recombines TRBV28 with TRBJ1-5; unclear D gene. The V end lost 4 bases, the J end lost 7 bases, and 14 bases lay between the germline ends. Per germline, CDR1 MDHEN and CDR2 SYDVKM. The CDR3 covers 14 residues. The CDR3, as DNA: TGTGCCAGCAGTTACCGCCCTCCCAGGCAGCCCCAGCATTTT. Protein product: CASSYRPPRQPQHF.

At least ten counts were recorded for this clonotype. V usage is TRBV28 and J usage is TRBJ2-2, with 7 bases lining up with TRBD1. This CDR3 has 15 residues. The germline V gene has CDR1 MDHEN and CDR2 SYDVKM. V shed 6 bases, J shed 1 base, and the junction held 5 bases outside the gene matches. DNA of the CDR3: TGTGCCAGCAGCCGAGGGACAGTGAACACCGGGGAGCTGTTTTTT. It yields the protein CASSRGTVNTGELFF.

This clonotype was observed a handful of times. This chain connects TRBV6-1 to TRBJ1-3; D remains ambiguous. In germline, CDR1 is MNHNS, CDR2 SASEGT. With 1 base removed from V and 2 bases from J, the gap between germline ends came to 3 bases. The length of the CDR3 is 13 residues. In nucleotides, the CDR3 is TGTGCCAGCAGTGAAGTCGCTGGAAACACCATATATTTT. Its protein is CASSEVAGNTIYF.

This clonotype was seen a few times. The rearrangement joins TRBV7-7 to TRBJ2-7, with D perhaps TRBD1 (5 bases). Looked up from germline, CDR1 is SSHAT and CDR2 is FNYEAQ (reference sequence). The CDR3 loop spans 13 amino acids. With 5 bases removed from V and 6 bases from J, the gap between germline ends came to 14 bases. DNA of the CDR3: TGTGCCAGCAGCCAAAACCCAGGGTCCGAGCAGTACTTC. Translating gives CASSQNPGSEQYF.

This clonotype has a handful of counts. The genes are TRBV7-9 and TRBJ2-2; no clear D gene. This CDR3 region has 11 residues. V lost 2 bases and J 12 bases, leaving 7 bases between the germline ends. CDR1 and CDR2 from the germline V gene are SEHNR and FQNEAQ (reference sequence). CDR3 protein: CASSLRAQLFF. The DNA of the CDR3 is TGTGCCAGCAGCTTAAGGGCTCAGCTGTTTTTT.

The sample holds a few counts of this clonotype. V and J are TRBV14 and TRBJ1-2; 11 bases map to TRBD1. Germline values: CDR1 SGHDN, CDR2 FVKESK. Trimming took 1 base from V and 3 from J; bases not matched to a gene: 10. The CDR3 covers 18 residues. CDR3 bases: TGTGCCAGCAGCCAAGTGAAGGACAGGGGGCGCCTGGACTATGGCTACACCTTC. It codes for CASSQVKDRGRLDYGYTF.

This clonotype occurred many times. The J gene is TRBJ2-7, the V gene TRBV7-9; D is uncertain. Germline V CDR1 and CDR2: SEHNR, FQNEAQ (reference sequence). V shed 5 bases and J shed 7 bases, with 12 bases lying between them. The CDR3 runs 12 residues. CDR3 sequence (DNA): TGTGCCAGCAGCCTAAACCGGCGGGAGCAGTACTTC. As protein: CASSLNRREQYF.

In this sample, this clonotype turned up many times. The chain's CDR3 is CASSDRIGSYNEQFF. For the CDR3, the DNA is TGTGCCAGCAGTGACAGGATTGGATCCTACAATGAGCAGTTCTTC. The chain joins TRBV2 to TRBJ2-1; D not resolved. Germline lookup yields CDR1 SNHLY and CDR2 FYNNEI. V was trimmed by 3 bases and J by 1 base, leaving 10 bases between them. This CDR3 comprises 15 residues.

This clonotype appeared many times. This sequence joins TRBV28 and TRBJ2-4; D possibly corresponds to TRBD2 (6 bases). This CDR3 contains 17 residues. Between the trimmed V and J ends, which lost 5 bases and 0 bases, there was a span of 17 bases. The germline V gene encodes CDR1 MDHEN and CDR2 SYDVKM. The CDR3 here is CASSPMEGILAKNIQYF. The CDR3 nucleotides read TGTGCCAGCAGTCCGATGGAGGGAATACTAGCCAAAAACATTCAGTACTTC.

This clonotype was seen repeatedly, ten times or more. The J gene is TRBJ1-6, the V gene TRBV7-2, with 11 bases that match TRBD1. The CDR3 is made up of 16 amino acids. Unmatched junction bases numbered 3, after V lost 2 bases and J lost 6 bases. CDR1 is SGHTA, CDR2 FQGNSA, per germline. CDR3 nucleotides: TGTGCCAGCAGCTTAAATGGACAGGGGGCTAATTCACCCCTCCACTTT. Amino acids: CASSLNGQGANSPLHF.

Many counts were recorded for this clonotype. The chain is built from TRBV27 and TRBJ1-1, with D hard to call. The CDR3 has 14 residues. V gave up 6 bases and J gave up 5 bases, with 16 bases separating them. Germline lookup yields CDR1 MNHEY and CDR2 SMNVEV (reference sequence). The CDR3 nucleotides are TGTGCCAGCAGGGGCGCGCGGGATCTTACTGAAGCTTTCTTT. Residues: CASRGARDLTEAFF.

This clonotype has a count of ten or more. The rearrangement joins TRBV11-2 to TRBJ2-5, with a tentative D call TRBD2 (6 bases). The germline V gene encodes CDR1 SGHAT and CDR2 FQNNGV. Trimming left V 5 bases short and J 5 bases short, with 18 bases between. The CDR3 is 15 residues long. CDR3 sequence: CASSPPGGKVETQYF. The DNA for the CDR3 is TGTGCCAGCAGCCCACCCGGAGGGAAGGTTGAGACCCAGTACTTC.

The gene calls are TRBV5-4 and TRBJ2-2, with D hard to call. The CDR3 spans 14 residues. The V end was cut by 4 bases, the J end by 0 bases, with 7 bases between. Germline V CDR1 and CDR2: SGHNT, YYREEE (reference sequence). CDR3 amino acids: CASSPPSNTGELFF. As DNA, the CDR3 is TGTGCCAGCAGCCCCCCTTCGAACACCGGGGAGCTGTTTTTT.

Many counts were recorded for this clonotype. The chain has TRBV7-2 and TRBJ2-5; possible D gene TRBD1, 5 bases. The CDR3 has 13 residues. Trimming took 5 bases from V and 4 from J, leaving 11 bases between them. In germline, CDR1 is SGHTA, CDR2 FQGNSA. CDR3 amino acids: CASSPGYSETQYF. CDR3 coding DNA: TGTGCCAGCAGCCCAGGGTATTCAGAGACCCAGTACTTC.

This clonotype was recorded a few times. V is TRBV9 and J is TRBJ2-2; D is perhaps TRBD2 (5 bases). The length of the CDR3 is 14 residues. V was pared by 1 base and J by 6 bases, with 10 bases between. CDR1 SGDLS and CDR2 YYNGEE come from the germline V gene. The CDR3 loop is CASSVSRGPGELFF. CDR3 DNA sequence: TGTGCCAGCAGCGTATCACGCGGGCCCGGGGAGCTGTTTTTT.

V usage is TRBV28 and J usage is TRBJ2-3; the match to TRBD2 covers 8 bases. The CDR3 covers 14 residues. From germline, CDR1 is MDHEN and CDR2 SYDVKM. Trimming cost V 3 bases and J 6 bases; bases outside gene matches: 5. CDR3: CASSFTGGRDTQYF. As DNA, the CDR3 is TGTGCCAGCAGTTTTACGGGGGGGCGGGATACGCAGTATTTT.

This clonotype has only a few counts. The rearrangement links TRBV6-6 to TRBJ2-3; 12 nucleotides match TRBD2. The CDR3 is made up of 14 amino acids. Looked up from germline, CDR1 is MNHNY and CDR2 is SVGAGI (reference sequence). V gave up 6 bases and J gave up 6 bases; unmatched junction bases: 4. CDR3 region: CASRSSGGGDTQYF. DNA of the CDR3: TGTGCCAGCAGGTCTAGCGGGGGGGGGGATACGCAGTATTTT.

This clonotype was counted between two and nine times. The rearrangement joins TRBV5-6 to TRBJ1-4; D is unresolved. Germline V gene sequence: CDR1 SGHDT, CDR2 YYEEEE. This CDR3 is built from 15 residues. V lost 4 bases and J lost 0, with 10 bases in between. CDR3 nucleotide sequence: TGTGCCAGCAGCGCCTACAGCGCAACTAATGAAAAACTGTTTTTT. Protein product: CASSAYSATNEKLFF.

This clonotype has a count of ten or more. The gene calls are TRBV18 and TRBJ2-2; 7 nucleotides match TRBD1. After removal of 1 base from V and 5 bases from J, the junction contained 7 bases not matched to a gene. The CDR3 length is 16 residues. Germline CDR1 KGHSH, CDR2 LQKENI. CDR3 protein: CASSPQTGSMTGELFF. The CDR3 DNA reads TGTGCCAGCTCACCACAGACAGGGTCGATGACCGGGGAGCTGTTTTTT. Based on the CDR3 plus reference TRBV18 and TRBJ2-2, the full variable domain is NAGVMQNPRHLVRRRGQEARLRCSPMKGHSHVYWYRQLPEEGLKFMVYLQKENIIDESGMPKERFSAEFPKEGPSILRIQQVVRGDSAAYFCASSPQTGSMTGELFFGEGSRLTVL.

This clonotype is a singleton in its sample. This sequence joins TRBV20-1 and TRBJ2-3; 10 bases fit TRBD2. The V and J ends lost 5 bases and 0 bases, in that order; junction bases with no gene match: 5. The CDR3 consists of 15 residues. Per the germline V gene, CDR1 is DFQATT and CDR2 is SNEGSKA (reference sequence). In nucleotides, the CDR3 is TGCAGTGCTGGGCCGGGACTAGCGAGCACAGATACGCAGTATTTT. This translates into CSAGPGLASTDTQYF.

This clonotype was seen only a few times. This rearrangement joins TRBV7-3 to TRBJ2-2; D may be TRBD2 (6 bases). V dropped 1 base and J dropped 1 base, with 10 bases sitting between them. The CDR3 is 16 amino acids. The germline CDR1 and CDR2 sequences are SGHTA and FQGTGA. This chain's CDR3 is CASSLNGGQNTGELFF. CDR3 DNA: TGTGCCAGCAGCTTAAACGGGGGTCAGAACACCGGGGAGCTGTTTTTT.